The 15 T cell receptor beta chains below were found in one sample sequenced in a study of blood T cell repertoires in COVID-19. The method was immunoSEQ multiplex PCR; TCRdb's version includes in-frame clones alone and lacks a portion of them. The profile shows about 120,000 clones, approximately 90% of them singletons. Sequences were obtained from peripheral blood. Receptors were obtained from a human donor with active COVID-19. The donor label of this sample is uncertain.

This chain uses TRBV7-6 with TRBJ2-5; 8 positions agree with TRBD1. Losses at the gene ends were 4 bases for V and 6 bases for J; bases not matched to a gene: 10. The length of the CDR3 is 15 residues. Germline assignment: CDR1 SGHVS and CDR2 FNYEAQ. As DNA, the CDR3 is TGTGCCAGCAGCTCCGGCAGGGGGCCTATGAAGACCCAGTACTTC. This gives the protein CASSSGRGPMKTQYF.

The chain uses TRBV4-2 and TRBJ1-5; a possible D gene is TRBD1 (5 bases). CDR3 length equals 15 residues. V was cut by 0 bases and J by 3 bases, with 9 bases left in between. Germline V gene data show CDR1 as LGHNA and CDR2 as YNFKEQ. CDR3 in amino acids: CASSQESTDNQPQHF. CDR3 nucleotide sequence: TGTGCCAGCAGCCAAGAGTCGACAGACAATCAGCCCCAGCATTTT.

The rearrangement joins TRBV3-1 (or the pseudogene TRBV3-2) to TRBJ2-1, with TRBD2 identical over 8 bases. Trimming took 1 base from V and 6 from J; bases not matched to a gene: 2. Germline V gene sequence: CDR1 LGHDT, CDR2 YNNKEL (reference sequence). This CDR3 spans 14 amino acids. CDR3 sequence: CASSQAGGGNEQFF. CDR3 sequence (DNA): TGTGCCAGCAGCCAAGCGGGGGGGGGCAATGAGCAGTTCTTC.

The CDR3 bases are TGTGCCAGCAGCCAAGAGCTCCCCGGACAGTCTAATTCACCCCTCCACTTT. Translation gives CASSQELPGQSNSPLHF. This rearrangement joins TRBV3-1 (or the pseudogene TRBV3-2) to TRBJ1-6; the D gene is possibly TRBD1 (6 bases). V was cut by 0 bases and J by 6 bases, with 15 bases left in between. Germline CDR1 LGHDT, CDR2 YNNKEL (reference sequence). The CDR3 is 17 residues long.

V and J are TRBV7-9 and TRBJ2-1, with 8 bases fitting TRBD2. This CDR3 region has 16 residues. Germline trimming cut 5 bases from V and 3 bases from J; bases unmatched to any gene: 9. In germline, CDR1 is SEHNR, CDR2 FQNEAQ (reference sequence). CDR3 sequence reads: CASSPQRGGYYNEQFF. The CDR3 nucleotides are TGTGCCAGCAGCCCCCAGCGCGGGGGGTACTACAATGAGCAGTTCTTC. The whole variable domain, filled in from reference TRBV7-9 and TRBJ2-1, reads DTGVSQNPRHKITKRGQNVTFRCDPISEHNRLYWYRQTLGQGPEFLTYFQNEAQLEKSRLLSDRFSAERPKGSFSTLEIQRTEQGDSAMYLCASSPQRGGYYNEQFFGPGTRLTVL.

This chain links TRBV28 with TRBJ1-2; D is perhaps TRBD1 (5 bases). CDR1 is MDHEN, CDR2 SYDVKM, per germline. V was pared by 5 bases and J by 2 bases, with 15 bases between. This CDR3 is 15 amino acids long. CDR3 coding DNA: TGTGCCAGCAGTGCGGGGAAAGGGGCCAACTATGGCTACACCTTC. This gives the protein CASSAGKGANYGYTF.

This clone was found a few times. J is TRBJ1-4 and V is TRBV7-9, with 8 nucleotides matching TRBD1. V lost 1 base to trimming and J lost 0 bases; unmatched junction nucleotides: 7. The CDR3 sequence is 18 residues long. Per germline, CDR1 SEHNR and CDR2 FQNEAQ (reference sequence). The CDR3 nucleotides read TGTGCCAGCAGCTTAGGACAGGGGACCTATGCAACTAATGAAAAACTGTTTTTT. Protein sequence: CASSLGQGTYATNEKLFF.

This clone is medium-sized (0.01 to 0.1%) by share. The rearrangement joins TRBV7-8 to TRBJ2-7, with 10 nucleotides matching TRBD2. With 1 base clipped from V and 3 bases from J, the junction kept 12 bases outside the gene matches. There are 18 residues in the CDR3. Per germline, CDR1 SGHVS and CDR2 FQNEAQ. In DNA, the CDR3 is TGTGCCAGCAGCTTAGAAGATAGCGGGGGGCGCTATGACTACGAGCAGTACTTC. Residues: CASSLEDSGGRYDYEQYF.

The chain couples TRBV4-3 to TRBJ2-3, with D possibly TRBD2 on 5 matching bases. V lost 4 bases and J 3 bases, leaving 11 bases between the germline ends. This CDR3 contains 14 residues. Germline values: CDR1 LGHNA, CDR2 YSLEER. DNA of the CDR3: TGCGCCAGCAGCCCTCGGGGAAAAACAGATACGCAGTATTTT. Residues: CASSPRGKTDTQYF.

J is TRBJ1-1 and V is TRBV7-6; TRBD1 might be the D (5 bases). The CDR3 is 17 amino acids. Looked up from germline, CDR1 is SGHVS and CDR2 is FNYEAQ. With 4 bases removed from V and 5 bases from J, the gap between germline ends came to 23 bases. CDR3 sequence: CASSSTNQWRGGTEAFF. CDR3 DNA: TGTGCCAGCAGCTCCACTAATCAATGGCGGGGGGGAACTGAAGCTTTCTTT.

This clone was counted between two and nine times. The chain employs TRBV7-2 and TRBJ1-6, with TRBD1 as a possible D gene (6 bases). V was trimmed by 7 bases and J by 4 bases, leaving 14 bases between them. Germline V gene sequence: CDR1 SGHTA, CDR2 FQGNSA. This CDR3 has 15 amino acids. Here the CDR3 DNA reads TGTGCCAGCACCCCTGGGACAAGTTATAATTCACCCCTCCACTTT. Translated: CASTPGTSYNSPLHF.

The chain uses TRBV5-1 and TRBJ2-7, with 9 positions matching TRBD1. Per the germline V gene, CDR1 is SGHRS and CDR2 is YFSETQ. After removal of 4 bases from V and 9 bases from J, the junction contained 8 bases not matched to a gene. The CDR3 has 13 amino acids. CDR3 sequence reads: CASSRTGTGLQYF. CDR3 coding DNA: TGCGCCAGCAGCCGCACCGGGACAGGGCTGCAGTACTTC.

The chain uses TRBV10-3 and TRBJ2-3, with D tentatively TRBD1 (7 bases). V was pared by 10 bases and J by 0 bases, with 11 bases between. The CDR3 totals 13 residues. Germline lookup yields CDR1 ENHRY and CDR2 SYGVKD. CDR3 region: CATQGGSTDTQYF. The DNA for the CDR3 is TGTGCCACTCAGGGGGGTAGCACAGATACGCAGTATTTT.

The V and J genes are TRBV6-5 and TRBJ2-1; TRBD2 might be the D (7 bases). Trimming removed 8 bases from V and 8 bases from J, with 16 bases in between. The CDR3 runs to 13 residues. The germline V gene encodes CDR1 MNHEY and CDR2 SVGAGI. The CDR3, as DNA: TGTGCCAGCTGCCGCCCGGGGGGCCATGAGCAGTTCTTC. Protein: CASCRPGGHEQFF.

This chain links TRBV4-2 with TRBJ2-5; 15 bases agree with TRBD2. Germline V gene sequence: CDR1 LGHNA, CDR2 YNFKEQ. This CDR3 is 17 amino acids long. The V segment lost 3 bases and the J segment 2 bases; nucleotides outside the gene matches: 4. The CDR3 is CASSHGTSGGLQETQYF. The CDR3 nucleotides are TGTGCCAGCAGCCATGGGACTAGCGGGGGGCTACAAGAGACCCAGTACTTC.